This T cell receptor (beta chain) was profiled in a study of T cell repertoires in cytomegalovirus infection (dated by TCRdb to the late 2010s). Regarding the study in general: Alongside well-studied HLA-B-restricted epitopes, the peptide stimulations were aimed at recently identified HLA-C-restricted CMV epitopes, whose presentation resists viral immunomodulation. The HLA type of each donor mattered for the analysis, because public TCR beta signatures pointed to carriage of CMV infection along with the matching HLA type. General study outcomes and caveats: Cumulative frequency of public TCR beta family members discriminated carriers of CMV infection plus the relevant HLA type in this cohort and an independent approximately 370-donor cohort. The ex vivo response was dominated by HLA-C-restricted CMV-specific TCR beta clonotypes, and the single most frequent clonotype in two of eight donors was supplied by these HLA-C-restricted clonotypes.

Sample treatment or condition, as interpreted from the label and publication: in vitro stimulation with specific CMV peptide epitopes to enrich CMV-specific T cells. This clonotype was seen at least ten times. The antigen it binds to is not known. No base-level quality is on record; no much larger clone is a single base apart. The sequencing machine was an Illumina HiSeq 1500. TCRdb cleaned the public reads at Q25 with fastp, built clones with MiXCR and kept in-frame beta chains. Every CDR3 protein is listed once, alongside the most common genes and DNA of its rows. The sample table shows over 250,000 distinct CDR3 sequences, and around 20% are seen once. The top ten hold about 21% of the sample. Counted from cysteine to phenylalanine, this CDR3 has 15 amino acids. Only the CDR3 part of the read is kept: 45 bases, read in frame from the first base. V lost 1 base and J lost 0 bases; the stretch between them is 7 bases long. The germline V gene specifies SGHTA as CDR1 and FQGNSA as CDR2.

The sample in question was cultured PBMCs, obtained from culture after CMV antigen stimulation. The TCR was taken from a human donor in good health (CMV status not recorded). Some clones in this sample may be carry-over from other donors' samples. In this chain, TRBV7-2 is recombined with TRBJ2-4, with the D segment possibly TRBD1 or TRBD2, each aligning over 5 bases. The encoded CDR3 is CASSLVGTAKNIQYF. The nucleotides are TGTGCCAGCAGCTTAGTCGGGACAGCCAAAAACATTCAGTACTTC.